This TCR beta chain is drawn from a study of siplizumab effects on memory and regulatory T cells. Whole-study results and caveats: With siplizumab, cumulative frequency of CD4+ memory-derived alloreactive sequences dropped significantly.

The CDR3 has 17 residues. Germline CDR1 SNHLY, CDR2 FYNNEI. V was shortened by 7 bases and J by 2 bases, with 23 bases between the two germline ends. On this clone itself: Its antigen is unknown.

The study assayed about 10^5 TCR templates per sample. The assay was immunoSEQ multiplex PCR, and TCRdb's table has in-frame clones only and misses some. This sample has 50,000 to 70,000 clones, with about 96% found just once. The gene calls are TRBV2 and TRBJ1-2; no clear D gene. This TCR was recovered from a human donor in good health. The sequenced material came from naive CD8+ T cells sorted from blood. The CDR3 loop reads CASIQTGGPPPNYGYTF. Here the CDR3 DNA reads TGTGCCAGCATCCAAACGGGAGGGCCGCCACCAAACTATGGCTACACCTTC.